In its sample, the clone carrying this TCR beta chain was seen many times. Its antigen is not identified. Libraries of TCR beta came from quantitative 5'-RACE with molecular barcodes. TCRdb passed the 5' RACE reads through MiXCR, listing each CDR3 protein once. The sample has about 250,000 distinct CDR3 sequences, roughly 8.2% seen once. This entry comes from a study of CD8 T cells in ankylosing spondylitis. V lost 0 bases, J lost 9 bases, and 15 bases lay in between. Germline CDR1 is DFQATT and CDR2 is SNEGSKA (reference sequence). This CDR3 is built from 14 residues. Study results and limitations: Reportedly, significant enrichment of disease-linked clones occurred in matched ankylosing spondylitis synovial fluid. CD8+ by phenotype, disease-linked clones were relatively rare in peripheral blood. A TCR beta motif of under ten highly homologous variants appeared characteristic of ankylosing spondylitis blood.

Sequenced sample: blood, either unsorted or a sorted T cell fraction (not recorded which). The chain links TRBV20-1 to TRBJ2-1; no clear D. The origin of this receptor is a female donor with ankylosing spondylitis or in good health (not recorded which). Here the CDR3 reads CSARDPSPGREQFF. Here the CDR3 DNA reads TGCAGTGCTAGAGATCCGTCCCCCGGGCGTGAGCAGTTCTTC.